The clone carrying this TCR beta chain has ten or more counts. Its antigen is unknown. The sample comes from a study of neurological immune-mediated disorders. Study context: The multiple sclerosis group of some 34 included 31 relapsing-remitting and 3 secondary progressive patients. Notes on the study in general: Multiple sclerosis patients had less TCR clonal expansion than even healthy controls, unlike HTLV-1-associated myelopathy.

The CDR3 covers 17 residues. With V trimmed by 1 base and J by 2 bases, 5 bases remained unmatched. TCRdb used MiXCR to reprocess the 5' RACE reads, holding one entry per CDR3 protein. The sample includes under 25,000 distinct CDR3 sequences, 2.6% of them seen just once. The J gene is TRBJ2-3, the V gene TRBV12-3 or TRBV12-4; TRBD2 matches 11 bases. This sequence was found in a woman aged 18-30 years with multiple sclerosis. What was sequenced was PBMCs. The CDR3 DNA reads TGTGCCAGCAGTTTAGGTCTAGCGGGAGGAACCACAGATACGCAGTATTTT. As protein: CASSLGLAGGTTDTQYF.